The rows below give T cell receptor beta chains drawn from one sample of a study of naive CD8 T cells in extremely preterm neonates. Method: immunoSEQ multiplex PCR; TCRdb's copy keeps in-frame clones and lacks some. The sample holds 6,500 to 9,000 clones, around 90% seen once. The sequenced material came from naive CD8+ T cells from cord blood. These receptors were taken from a newborn in good health. Both conserved end residues are part of each CDR3. Fields, in order: V gene, CDR3 length, CDR3 protein.

TRBV4-1 | 13 | CASSQVRGYGYTF
TRBV6-1 | 16 | CASSEAWTGWTGELFF
TRBV7-2 | 14 | CASSLGTNTGELFF
TRBV19 | 12 | CASTLTGDGYTF
TRBV29-1 | 13 | CSVWGQTSYEQYF
TRBV27 | 12 | CASSRTSGEQYF
TRBV5-4 | 13 | CASKSRESDTQYF
TRBV5-1 | 15 | CASSLEGQGNTEAFF
TRBV6-5 | 14 | CASSYEAGANVLTF
TRBV7-9 | 10 | CASSPDRAFF
TRBV5-6 | 15 | CASSLLQEPSYEQYF
TRBV7-2 | 15 | CASSWNSGRSYEQYF